A single sample is the source of the 10 T cell receptor beta chains below, sequenced in a study of identical twins. TCRdb fed the 5' RACE reads into MiXCR, producing one record per CDR3 protein. The sample consists of some 600,000 distinct CDR3 sequences, around 7.4% of them appearing once. The sample was also reused in another study, on yellow fever vaccine responses in identical twins.

Sequenced input: PBMCs. The receptor set was obtained from a woman aged 18-29 years in good health.

The CDR3 is CASSQASGNAQYF. CDR3 bases: TGTGCCAGCAGCCAAGCTAGCGGCAACGCGCAGTATTTT. This chain links TRBV14 with TRBJ2-3; 7 bases are shared with TRBD2. The germline CDR1 and CDR2 sequences are SGHDN and FVKESK. There are 13 residues in the CDR3. J was trimmed by 10 bases and V by 1 base; bases with no gene match: 5.

The V call is TRBV24-1, the J call TRBJ2-5; 8 nucleotides agree with TRBD1. CDR1 is KGHDR, CDR2 SFDVKD, per germline. With 9 bases clipped from V and 5 bases from J, the junction kept 13 bases outside the gene matches. The CDR3 length is 15 residues. The CDR3 DNA reads TGTGCCACCCAGCCCGGACAGGGAAAATCGGAGACCCAGTACTTC. The encoded protein is CATQPGQGKSETQYF.

The rearrangement uses TRBV9 and TRBJ2-1; possible D gene TRBD1, 6 bases. Trimming cost V 1 base and J 7 bases, with 18 bases left between them. Germline values: CDR1 SGDLS, CDR2 YYNGEE. This CDR3 has 16 residues. In nucleotides, the CDR3 is TGTGCCAGCAGCGTAATCCCGGACAGACCTGGGAATGAGCAGTTCTTC. Translated: CASSVIPDRPGNEQFF.

This clonotype was seen more than once but under ten times. The chain combines TRBV4-1 with TRBJ2-1; D is unresolved. Germline V gene data show CDR1 as MGHRA and CDR2 as YSYEKL. Trimming cost V 0 bases and J 3 bases, with 12 bases left between them. This CDR3 has 16 amino acids. CDR3 sequence reads: CASSQEGLILYNEQFF. CDR3 coding DNA: TGCGCCAGCAGCCAAGAAGGTCTTATCCTCTACAATGAGCAGTTCTTC.

This clonotype was picked up many times. This chain uses TRBV7-8 with TRBJ1-1; D not certain. CDR3 size: 12 residues. V was trimmed by 5 bases and J by 7 bases, leaving 11 bases between them. The germline V gene has CDR1 SGHVS and CDR2 FQNEAQ. The DNA for the CDR3 is TGTGCCAGCAGCGCGAGTGCCGGTGAAGCTTTCTTT. Protein sequence: CASSASAGEAFF.

This clonotype was seen a few times. The V call is TRBV27, the J call TRBJ2-5, with TRBD2 identical over 8 bases. V lost 6 bases to trimming and J lost 1 base; unmatched junction nucleotides: 13. The V gene's germline CDR1 is MNHEY and CDR2 SMNVEV (reference sequence). The CDR3 is 17 amino acids. CDR3 loop: CASSHGNTGLVQETQYF. CDR3 DNA: TGTGCCAGCAGCCATGGGAATACGGGACTAGTCCAAGAGACCCAGTACTTC.

The chain uses TRBV12-3 or TRBV12-4 and TRBJ1-5; TRBD1 is a possible D gene (5 bases). The ends were cut back, 8 bases at V and 0 bases at J, with 14 bases in the middle. The CDR3 length is 15 residues. The CDR3 sequence: CASVAGFHSNQPQHF. The CDR3 DNA sequence: TGTGCCAGCGTCGCAGGGTTCCATAGCAATCAGCCCCAGCATTTT.

This clonotype turned up a few times. This chain connects TRBV5-1 to TRBJ2-3, with 10 bases lining up with TRBD2. The CDR3 length is 14 residues. Losses at the gene ends were 1 base for V and 6 bases for J; bases not matched to a gene: 2. From germline, CDR1 is SGHRS and CDR2 YFSETQ. CDR3 sequence reads: CASSLLAGEDTQYF. The CDR3 DNA sequence: TGCGCCAGCAGCTTGCTAGCGGGGGAGGATACGCAGTATTTT.

The table lists this clonotype with many counts. This sequence joins TRBV6-5 and TRBJ2-1; maybe TRBD1 (5 bases). The CDR3 has 18 amino acids. V lost 3 bases and J lost 0, with 18 bases in between. CDR1 and CDR2 from the germline V gene are MNHEY and SVGAGI. The CDR3 protein is CASSYPIGATASYNEQFF. CDR3 DNA sequence: TGTGCCAGCAGTTATCCGATAGGGGCAACAGCCTCCTACAATGAGCAGTTCTTC.

The chain combines TRBV4-2 with TRBJ1-2; 7 bases match TRBD1. Looked up from germline, CDR1 is LGHNA and CDR2 is YNFKEQ. This CDR3 has 15 residues. The trim removed 0 bases at V and 4 bases at J, leaving 5 bases unmatched. CDR3 DNA sequence: TGTGCCAGCAGCCAAGATCAGGGACAGACCTATGGCTACACCTTC. Translation: CASSQDQGQTYGYTF.